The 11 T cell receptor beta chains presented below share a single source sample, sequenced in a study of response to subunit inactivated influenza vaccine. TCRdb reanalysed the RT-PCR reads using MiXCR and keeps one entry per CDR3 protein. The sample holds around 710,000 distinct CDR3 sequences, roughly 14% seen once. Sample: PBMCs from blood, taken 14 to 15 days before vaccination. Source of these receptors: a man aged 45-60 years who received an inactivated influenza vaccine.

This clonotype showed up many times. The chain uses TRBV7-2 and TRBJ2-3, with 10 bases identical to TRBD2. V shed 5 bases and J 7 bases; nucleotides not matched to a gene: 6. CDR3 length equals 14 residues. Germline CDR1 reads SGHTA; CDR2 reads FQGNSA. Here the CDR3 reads CASSQLAGSNTQYF. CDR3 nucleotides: TGTGCCAGCAGCCAACTAGCGGGATCGAATACGCAGTATTTT. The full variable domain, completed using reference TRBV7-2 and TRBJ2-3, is GAGVSQSPSNKVTEKGKDVELRCDPISGHTALYWYRQSLGQGLEFLIYFQGNSAPDKSGLPSDRFSAERTGGSVSTLTIQRTQQEDSAVYLCASSQLAGSNTQYFGPGTRLTVL.

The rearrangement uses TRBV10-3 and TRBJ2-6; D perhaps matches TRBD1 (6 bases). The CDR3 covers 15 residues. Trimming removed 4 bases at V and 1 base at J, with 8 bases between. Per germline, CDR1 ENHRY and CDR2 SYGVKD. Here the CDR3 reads CAISGTVSGANVLTF. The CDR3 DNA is TGTGCCATCAGTGGGACAGTGTCTGGGGCCAACGTCCTGACTTTC.

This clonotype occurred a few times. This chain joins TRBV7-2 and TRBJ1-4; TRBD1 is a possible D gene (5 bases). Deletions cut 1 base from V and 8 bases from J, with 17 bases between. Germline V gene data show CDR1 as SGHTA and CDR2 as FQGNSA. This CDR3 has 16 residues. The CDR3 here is CASSLGGYRGGEKLFF. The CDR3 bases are TGTGCCAGCAGCTTAGGAGGGTACCGCGGGGGGGAAAAACTGTTTTTT.

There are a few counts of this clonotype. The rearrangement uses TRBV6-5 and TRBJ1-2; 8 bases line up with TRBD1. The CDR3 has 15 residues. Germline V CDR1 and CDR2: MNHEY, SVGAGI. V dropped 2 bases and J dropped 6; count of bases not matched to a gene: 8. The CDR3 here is CASSYIRAGGDGYTF. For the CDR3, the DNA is TGTGCCAGCAGTTACATCCGTGCAGGGGGCGATGGCTACACCTTC.

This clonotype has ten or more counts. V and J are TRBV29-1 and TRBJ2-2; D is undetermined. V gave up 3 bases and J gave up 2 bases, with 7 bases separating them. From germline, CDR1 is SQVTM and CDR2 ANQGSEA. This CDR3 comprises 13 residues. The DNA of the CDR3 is TGCAGCGTTGACGGCGGAAACACCGGGGAGCTGTTTTTT. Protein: CSVDGGNTGELFF.

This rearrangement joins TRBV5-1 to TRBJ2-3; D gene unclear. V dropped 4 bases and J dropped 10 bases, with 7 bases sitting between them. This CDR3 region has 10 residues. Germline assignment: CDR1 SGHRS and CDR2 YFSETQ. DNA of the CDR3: TGCGCCAGCAGCGGGTCCGCGCAGTATTTT. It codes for CASSGSAQYF. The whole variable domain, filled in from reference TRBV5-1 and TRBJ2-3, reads KAGVTQTPRYLIKTRGQQVTLSCSPISGHRSVSWYQQTPGQGLQFLFEYFSETQRNKGNFPGRFSGRQFSNSRSEMNVSTLELGDSALYLCASSGSAQYFGPGTRLTVL.

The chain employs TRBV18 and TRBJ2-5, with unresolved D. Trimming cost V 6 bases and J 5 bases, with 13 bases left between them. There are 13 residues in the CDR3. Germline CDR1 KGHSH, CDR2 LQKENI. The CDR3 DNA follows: TGTGCCAGCTCGACTCCACATGGGGAGACCCAGTACTTC. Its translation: CASSTPHGETQYF.

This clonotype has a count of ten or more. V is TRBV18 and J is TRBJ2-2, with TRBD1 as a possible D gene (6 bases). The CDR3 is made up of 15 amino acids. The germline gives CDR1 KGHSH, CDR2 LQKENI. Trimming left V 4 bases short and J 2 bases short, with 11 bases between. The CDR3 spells CASSQQTGNTGELFF. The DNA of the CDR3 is TGTGCCAGCTCACAGCAGACAGGCAACACCGGGGAGCTGTTTTTT.

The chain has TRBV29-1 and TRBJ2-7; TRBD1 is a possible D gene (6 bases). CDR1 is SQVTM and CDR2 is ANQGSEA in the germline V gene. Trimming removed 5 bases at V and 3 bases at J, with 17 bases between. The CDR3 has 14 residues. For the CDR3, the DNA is TGCAGCGTTCCCCAGACAGGACCGATCTACGAGCAGTACTTC. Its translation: CSVPQTGPIYEQYF.

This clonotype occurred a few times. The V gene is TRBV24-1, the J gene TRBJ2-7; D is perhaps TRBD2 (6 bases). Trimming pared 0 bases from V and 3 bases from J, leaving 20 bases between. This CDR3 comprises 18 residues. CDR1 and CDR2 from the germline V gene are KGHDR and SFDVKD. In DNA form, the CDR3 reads TGTGCCACCAGTGATTTGCCGGTGTCAGGGCAGCGGGTCTACGAGCAGTACTTC. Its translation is CATSDLPVSGQRVYEQYF.

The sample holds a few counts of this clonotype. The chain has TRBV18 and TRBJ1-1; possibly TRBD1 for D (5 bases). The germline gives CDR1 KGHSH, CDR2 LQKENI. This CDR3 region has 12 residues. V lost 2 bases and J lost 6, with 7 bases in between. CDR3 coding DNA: TGTGCCAGCTCACCAGACAGTTCTGAAGCTTTCTTT. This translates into CASSPDSSEAFF.